Listed below are T cell receptor beta chains from one sample, sequenced in a study of cytomegalovirus exposure and HLA in healthy donors. Profiled with immunoSEQ multiplex PCR; TCRdb holds only in-frame clones, not every one. The table lists 43,000 or so clones, approximately 90% of them singletons. Sequenced: PBMCs. The origin of the receptors is a man younger than 35 in good health and CMV-seronegative. The CDR3 runs from the conserved cysteine through the conserved F or W. The D gene is left open where the match is weak. Size values are once, few and many counts, or a class for expanded clones, and some rows have none.

D,J,size,V,CDR3,DNA
.,TRBJ2-3,once,TRBV5-4,CASSGPGTSTDTQYF,TGTGCCAGCAGCGGACCGGGAACCAGCACAGATACGCAGTATTTT
.,TRBJ2-3,.,TRBV5-1,CASREGSTSTDTQYF,TGCGCCAGCAGGGAGGGGTCCACTAGCACAGATACGCAGTATTTT
TRBD1,TRBJ1-4,.,TRBV25-1,CASSDMTGGITTNEKLFF,TGTGCCAGCAGTGATATGACAGGGGGGATAACAACTAATGAAAAACTGTTTTTT
TRBD1,TRBJ2-1,.,TRBV5-4,CASSLGQGRDEQFF,TGTGCCAGCAGCTTGGGACAGGGGCGGGATGAGCAGTTCTTC
TRBD2,TRBJ2-5,.,TRBV5-1,CASSSLAEVGETQYF,TGCGCCAGCAGCTCACTAGCGGAGGTAGGGGAGACCCAGTACTTC
.,TRBJ2-2,.,TRBV7-2,CASSLSLTGELFF,TGTGCCAGCAGCCTTTCTTTAACCGGGGAGCTGTTTTTT
TRBD1,TRBJ1-2,.,TRBV15,CATSHDRAGGENYGYTF,TGTGCCACCAGCCACGACAGGGCGGGGGGTGAAAACTATGGCTACACCTTC
.,TRBJ1-2,.,TRBV6-1,CASSPTGLNAGYTF,TGTGCCAGCAGTCCGACAGGACTGAACGCCGGCTACACCTTC
TRBD2,TRBJ2-5,.,TRBV7-9,CASTKGTSVETQYF,TGTGCCAGCACAAAGGGGACTAGCGTGGAGACCCAGTACTTC
TRBD1,TRBJ1-2,.,TRBV6-5,CASSWGTGGRSGYTF,TGTGCCAGCAGTTGGGGGACAGGGGGTAGAAGTGGCTACACCTTC
TRBD2,TRBJ2-3,.,TRBV18,CASSPLPSGRGTDTQYF,TGTGCCAGCTCACCACTACCTAGCGGGAGAGGCACAGATACGCAGTATTTT
.,TRBJ2-5,.,TRBV20-1,CSARDLETQYF,TGCAGTGCTAGAGATCTAGAGACCCAGTACTTC
TRBD2,TRBJ2-1,.,TRBV7-8,CASSLGTSASSSYNEQFF,TGTGCCAGCAGCTTAGGGACTAGCGCATCCAGCTCCTACAATGAGCAGTTCTTC
TRBD2,TRBJ2-1,.,TRBV6-1,CASSVTSGGAIEQFF,TGTGCCAGCAGTGTCACTAGCGGGGGGGCCATTGAGCAGTTCTTC
.,TRBJ1-5,once,TRBV7-8,CASNDEGAQPQHF,TGTGCCAGCAACGACGAGGGCGCCCAGCCCCAGCATTTT
.,TRBJ2-7,.,TRBV9,CASSSTPRNEQYF,TGTGCCAGCAGCTCCACCCCGAGGAACGAGCAGTACTTC
TRBD2,TRBJ2-1,few,TRBV13,CASSLGTPSGSSYNEQFF,TGTGCCAGCAGCTTAGGCACTCCTAGCGGCAGCTCCTACAATGAGCAGTTCTTC
TRBD2,TRBJ2-2,.,TRBV9,CASSIYSTLAGGPTGELFF,TGTGCCAGCAGCATCTACTCAACCTTAGCGGGAGGGCCGACCGGGGAGCTGTTTTTT
.,TRBJ2-3,once,TRBV9,CASSSQGEWTDTQYF,TGTGCCAGCAGCTCACAGGGTGAATGGACAGATACGCAGTATTTT
TRBD1,TRBJ1-5,.,TRBV7-2,CASSFRTGNNQPQHF,TGTGCCAGCAGCTTTAGGACAGGGAACAATCAGCCCCAGCATTTT
.,TRBJ2-2,.,TRBV7-9,CASSLTGTGELFF,TGTGCCAGCAGCTTAACTGGCACCGGGGAGCTGTTTTTT
.,TRBJ2-3,few,TRBV28,CASSFVGNTQYF,TGTGCCAGCAGTTTCGTGGGCAATACGCAGTATTTT
TRBD2,TRBJ2-7,.,TRBV6-6,CASSQAGVHEQYF,TGTGCCAGCAGTCAAGCGGGAGTTCACGAGCAGTACTTC
.,TRBJ2-2,.,TRBV4-1,CASSHQIMWDIRNTGELFF,TGCGCCAGCAGCCACCAAATAATGTGGGACATCCGGAACACCGGGGAGCTGTTTTTT
TRBD1,TRBJ2-5,.,TRBV11-3,CASSSSGTGETQYF,TGTGCCAGCAGCTCTTCCGGGACAGGGGAGACCCAGTACTTC
.,TRBJ2-7,.,TRBV5-1,CASSLGEASGYEQYF,TGCGCCAGCAGCTTGGGAGAAGCTAGTGGCTACGAGCAGTACTTC
TRBD1,TRBJ1-2,.,TRBV5-4,CASSLGQGAASSGYGYTF,TGTGCCAGCAGCTTGGGACAGGGGGCGGCCTCCTCTGGGTATGGCTACACCTTC
.,TRBJ2-7,.,TRBV28,CASSRQPYEQYF,TGTGCCAGCAGTCGACAGCCCTACGAGCAGTACTTC
TRBD1,TRBJ2-7,.,TRBV29-1,CSVEVQDRVNEQYF,TGCAGCGTTGAAGTCCAGGACAGGGTAAACGAGCAGTACTTC
TRBD2,TRBJ2-3,.,TRBV15,CATSRALAGGPQDTQYF,TGTGCCACCAGCAGAGCTTTAGCGGGAGGGCCGCAAGATACGCAGTATTTT
TRBD2,TRBJ2-1,.,TRBV6-5,CASSSGGGYNEQFF,TGTGCCAGCAGTTCGGGGGGGGGCTACAATGAGCAGTTCTTC
.,TRBJ1-1,.,TRBV19,CASSIGKGIGAFF,TGTGCCAGTAGTATCGGAAAGGGGATAGGAGCTTTCTTT
.,TRBJ2-2,.,TRBV19,CASRPTGSTGELFF,TGTGCCAGTAGACCTACAGGATCCACCGGGGAGCTGTTTTTT
TRBD2,TRBJ2-7,.,TRBV27,CASSSPGRVQYF,TGTGCCAGCAGTTCCCCCGGGAGGGTGCAGTACTTC
.,TRBJ2-2,.,TRBV7-8,CASSSHSKTARTGELFF,TGTGCCAGCAGCAGCCACTCAAAGACTGCCCGCACCGGGGAGCTGTTTTTT
.,TRBJ1-3,.,TRBV27,CASSLGWQVGNTIYF,TGTGCCAGCAGTTTAGGTTGGCAGGTTGGAAACACCATATATTTT
.,TRBJ1-1,.,TRBV19,CASTSQNLNTEAFF,TGTGCCAGTACCTCGCAGAATTTGAACACTGAAGCTTTCTTT
.,TRBJ2-3,.,TRBV11-3,CASSLGGRTDTQYF,TGTGCCAGCAGCTTAGGGGGCCGCACAGATACGCAGTATTTT
.,TRBJ1-1,.,TRBV19,CASTSGTSVLEAFF,TGTGCCAGTACAAGCGGGACTTCGGTCCTTGAAGCTTTCTTT
TRBD1,TRBJ2-1,.,TRBV27,CASGHSRDREQFF,TGTGCCAGCGGCCACTCCCGGGACAGGGAGCAGTTCTTC
TRBD2,TRBJ2-5,.,TRBV19,CASRAGGLELETQYF,TGTGCCAGCCGGGCCGGGGGACTAGAGTTAGAGACCCAGTACTTC
TRBD1,TRBJ2-7,.,TRBV6-5,CASSYPYPQGAYEQYF,TGTGCCAGCAGTTACCCCTACCCACAGGGGGCCTACGAGCAGTACTTC
TRBD1,TRBJ2-5,.,TRBV6-5,CASSSGQGPDF,TGTGCCAGCAGCTCCGGACAGGGGCCGGACTTC
TRBD1,TRBJ1-1,.,TRBV19,CASSTLTGGWNTEAFF,TGTGCCAGTAGTACCCTTACAGGGGGATGGAACACTGAAGCTTTCTTT
TRBD1,TRBJ1-2,.,TRBV7-2,CASSLEWTGTGYGYTF,TGTGCCAGCAGCTTAGAGTGGACCGGGACAGGCTATGGCTACACCTTC
.,TRBJ1-2,.,TRBV6-6,CASSYQWYGYTF,TGTGCCAGCAGTTATCAGTGGTATGGCTACACCTTC
TRBD2,TRBJ2-3,.,TRBV19,CASSPTGLAGEGDTQYF,TGTGCCAGTAGCCCAACGGGACTAGCGGGAGAGGGAGATACGCAGTATTTT
.,TRBJ2-1,medium-sized,TRBV5-5,CASSWTASYNEQFF,TGTGCCAGCAGCTGGACAGCCTCCTACAATGAGCAGTTCTTC
.,TRBJ2-6,.,TRBV4-3,CASSQGRHSGANVLTF,TGCGCCAGCAGCCAAGGAAGACACTCTGGGGCCAACGTCCTGACTTTC
.,TRBJ1-5,.,TRBV7-8,CASSLSRTVSNQPQHF,TGTGCCAGCAGCTTATCCCGGACAGTTAGCAATCAGCCCCAGCATTTT
.,TRBJ2-5,.,TRBV30,CAWIRGVAEWETQYF,TGTGCCTGGATAAGGGGAGTAGCGGAATGGGAGACCCAGTACTTC
TRBD1,TRBJ1-1,.,TRBV5-1,CASRQGKNTEAFF,TGCGCCAGCAGACAGGGGAAGAACACTGAAGCTTTCTTT
.,TRBJ2-1,.,TRBV27,CASSLAKSSYNEQFF,TGTGCCAGCAGTTTAGCCAAGAGCTCCTACAATGAGCAGTTCTTC
TRBD2,TRBJ2-1,.,TRBV6-1,CASSEWGGNNEQFF,TGTGCCAGCAGTGAATGGGGGGGAAACAATGAGCAGTTCTTC
.,TRBJ2-3,.,TRBV19,CASSIGQGGTDTQYF,TGTGCCAGTAGTATCGGCCAGGGCGGTACAGATACGCAGTATTTT
.,TRBJ2-6,.,TRBV5-1,CASSPTSGSGANVLTF,TGCGCCAGCAGCCCAACCAGCGGCTCTGGGGCCAACGTCCTGACTTTC
TRBD1,TRBJ1-2,.,TRBV12-5,CASGLTGATSRYGYTF,TGTGCTAGTGGTTTAACAGGGGCCACCTCCAGATATGGCTACACCTTC
.,TRBJ2-5,.,TRBV25-1,CASSDSRAPLQETQYF,TGTGCCAGCAGTGATTCCCGCGCGCCCCTCCAAGAGACCCAGTACTTC
.,TRBJ2-4,.,TRBV7-9,CASSPRTDKAKNIQYF,TGTGCCAGCAGCCCCAGGACAGATAAAGCCAAAAACATTCAGTACTTC